This T cell receptor (beta chain) was identified during a study of cytomegalovirus exposure and HLA in healthy donors. Study findings and constraints: That first-cohort TCR clusters tended to co-occur in the 95 to 150 validation repertoires was found in a later analysis.

TCRdb keeps only in-frame clones here, not all; method: immunoSEQ multiplex PCR. Of some 48,000 clones listed, around 90% are singletons. This clone was seen once. Its antigen remains unidentified. The CDR3 loop spans 12 amino acids. Germline V gene data show CDR1 as SGHAT and CDR2 as FQNNGV. The V gene lost 8 bases and the J gene lost 2 bases, with 8 bases spanning the gap. The sequence derives from a woman younger than 45 in good health and CMV-seronegative. The chain recombines TRBV11-2 with TRBJ2-3; D uncertain. Sequenced material: PBMCs. This CDR3 is CASGRYTDTQYF. CDR3 nucleotide sequence: TGTGCCAGCGGCCGTTACACAGATACGCAGTATTTT.